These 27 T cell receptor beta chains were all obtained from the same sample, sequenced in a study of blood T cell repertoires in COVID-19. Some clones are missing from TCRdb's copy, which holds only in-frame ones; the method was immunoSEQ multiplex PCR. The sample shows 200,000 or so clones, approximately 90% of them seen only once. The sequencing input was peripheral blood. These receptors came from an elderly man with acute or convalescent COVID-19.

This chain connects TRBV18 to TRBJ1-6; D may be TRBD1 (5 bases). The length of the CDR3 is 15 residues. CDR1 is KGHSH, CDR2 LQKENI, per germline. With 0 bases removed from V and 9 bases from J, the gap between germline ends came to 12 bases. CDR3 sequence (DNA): TGTGCCAGCTCACCACCCAGGGCAGCGTCTTCACCCCTCCACTTT. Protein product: CASSPPRAASSPLHF.

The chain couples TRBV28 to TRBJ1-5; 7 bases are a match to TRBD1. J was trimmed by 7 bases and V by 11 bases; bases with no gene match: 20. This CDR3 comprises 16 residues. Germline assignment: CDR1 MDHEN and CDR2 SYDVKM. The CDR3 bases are TGTGCCGGTACGGGATCCGGGACAGCTGACGGACAGCCCCAGCATTTT. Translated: CAGTGSGTADGQPQHF.

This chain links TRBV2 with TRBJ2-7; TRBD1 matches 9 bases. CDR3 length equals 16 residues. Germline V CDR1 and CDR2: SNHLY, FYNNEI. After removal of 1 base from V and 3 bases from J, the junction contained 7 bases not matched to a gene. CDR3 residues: CASSEGGDRALYEQYV. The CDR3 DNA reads TGTGCCAGCAGTGAAGGTGGGGACAGGGCACTCTACGAGCAGTACGTC.

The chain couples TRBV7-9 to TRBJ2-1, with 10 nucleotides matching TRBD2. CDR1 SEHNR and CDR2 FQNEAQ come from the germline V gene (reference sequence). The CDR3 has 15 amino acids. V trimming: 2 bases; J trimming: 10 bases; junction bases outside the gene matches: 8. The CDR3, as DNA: TGTGCCAGCAGCTTAAGGCCTAGCGGGGGCGTCGAGCAGTTCTTC. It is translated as CASSLRPSGGVEQFF.

CDR3 in amino acids: CATSDLVQGADTQYF. CDR3 DNA sequence: TGTGCCACCAGTGATTTAGTACAGGGCGCAGATACGCAGTATTTT. This chain links TRBV24-1 with TRBJ2-3; the D gene is possibly TRBD1 (6 bases). This CDR3 comprises 15 residues. Germline V gene sequence: CDR1 KGHDR, CDR2 SFDVKD. The V gene lost 1 base and the J gene lost 4 bases, with 11 bases spanning the gap.

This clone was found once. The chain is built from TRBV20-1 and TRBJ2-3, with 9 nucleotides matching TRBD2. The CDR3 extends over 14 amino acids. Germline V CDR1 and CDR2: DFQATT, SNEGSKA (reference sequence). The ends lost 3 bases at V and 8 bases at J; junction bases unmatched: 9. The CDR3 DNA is TGCAGTGCTAGTGAAGCGGGAGGTTGGGTTACGCAGTATTTT. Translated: CSASEAGGWVTQYF.

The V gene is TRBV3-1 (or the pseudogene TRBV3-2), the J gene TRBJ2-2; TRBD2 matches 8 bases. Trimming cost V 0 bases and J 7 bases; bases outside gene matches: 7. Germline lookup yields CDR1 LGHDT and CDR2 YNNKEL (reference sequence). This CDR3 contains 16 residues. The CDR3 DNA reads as TGTGCCAGCAGCCAAGATGTGGGCGGGAGGAGCGGGGAGCTGTTTTTT. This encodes CASSQDVGGRSGELFF.

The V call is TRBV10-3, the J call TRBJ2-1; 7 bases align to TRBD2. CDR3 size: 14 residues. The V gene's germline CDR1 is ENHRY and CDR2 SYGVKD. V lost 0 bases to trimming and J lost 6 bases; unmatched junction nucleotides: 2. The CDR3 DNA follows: TGTGCCATCAGTGAGTCGGGAGGGTTCAATGAGCAGTTCTTC. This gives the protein CAISESGGFNEQFF.

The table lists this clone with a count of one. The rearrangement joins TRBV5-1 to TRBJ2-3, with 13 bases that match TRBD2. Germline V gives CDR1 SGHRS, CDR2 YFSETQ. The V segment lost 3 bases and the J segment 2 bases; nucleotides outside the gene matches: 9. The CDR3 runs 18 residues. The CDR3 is CASSWGWTSGSSTDTQYF. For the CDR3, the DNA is TGCGCCAGCAGCTGGGGATGGACTAGCGGGAGCTCCACAGATACGCAGTATTTT.

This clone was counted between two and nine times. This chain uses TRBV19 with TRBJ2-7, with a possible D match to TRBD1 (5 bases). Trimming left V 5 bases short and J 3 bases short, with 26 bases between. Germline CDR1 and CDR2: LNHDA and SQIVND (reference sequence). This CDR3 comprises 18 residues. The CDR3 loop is CASSPKGTGSSLVYEQYF. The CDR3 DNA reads TGTGCCAGTAGTCCCAAAGGCACAGGCTCTAGTCTTGTCTACGAGCAGTACTTC.

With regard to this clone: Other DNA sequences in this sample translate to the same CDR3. The CDR3 nucleotides read TGCGCCAGCAGCTTGGCCCAGACGAACACCGGGGAGCTGTTTTTT. The encoded protein is CASSLAQTNTGELFF. The V gene is TRBV5-1, the J gene TRBJ2-2, with D unclear. CDR1 SGHRS and CDR2 YFSETQ come from the germline V gene. The CDR3 is 15 residues long. The ends were cut back, 0 bases at V and 0 bases at J, with 6 bases in the middle.

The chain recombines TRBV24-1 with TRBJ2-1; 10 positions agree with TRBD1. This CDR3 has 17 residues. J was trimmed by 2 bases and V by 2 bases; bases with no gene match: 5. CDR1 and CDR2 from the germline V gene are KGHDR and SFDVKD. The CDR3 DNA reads TGTGCCACCAGTGATTCTGGAGGGACAGGGGCCTACAATGAGCAGTTCTTC. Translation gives CATSDSGGTGAYNEQFF.

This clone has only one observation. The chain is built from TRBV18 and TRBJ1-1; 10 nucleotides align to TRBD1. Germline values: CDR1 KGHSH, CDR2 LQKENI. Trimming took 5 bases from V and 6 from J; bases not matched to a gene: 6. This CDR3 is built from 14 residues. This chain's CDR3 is CASSRTGGVAEAFF. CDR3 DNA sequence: TGTGCCAGCTCAAGGACAGGGGGGGTAGCTGAAGCTTTCTTT.

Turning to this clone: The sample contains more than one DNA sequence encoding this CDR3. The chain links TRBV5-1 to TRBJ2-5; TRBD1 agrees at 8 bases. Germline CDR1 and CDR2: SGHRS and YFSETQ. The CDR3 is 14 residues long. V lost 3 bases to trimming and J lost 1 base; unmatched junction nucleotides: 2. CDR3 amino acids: CASSWGTGQETQYF. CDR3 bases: TGCGCCAGCAGCTGGGGGACAGGCCAAGAGACCCAGTACTTC.

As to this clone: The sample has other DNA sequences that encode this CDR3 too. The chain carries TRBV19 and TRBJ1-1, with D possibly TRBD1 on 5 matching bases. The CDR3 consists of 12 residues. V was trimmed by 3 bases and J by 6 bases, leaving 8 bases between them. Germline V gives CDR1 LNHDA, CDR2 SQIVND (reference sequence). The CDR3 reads CASSISGSEAFF. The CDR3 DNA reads TGTGCCAGTAGTATCTCAGGGTCTGAAGCTTTCTTT.

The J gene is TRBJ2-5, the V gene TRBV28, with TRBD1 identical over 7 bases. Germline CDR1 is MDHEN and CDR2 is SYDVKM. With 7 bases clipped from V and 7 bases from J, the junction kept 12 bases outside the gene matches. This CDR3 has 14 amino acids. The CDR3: CASTLDRASRTQYF. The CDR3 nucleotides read TGTGCCAGCACCTTAGACAGGGCTAGTCGGACCCAGTACTTC.

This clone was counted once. The CDR3 loop reads CASSLVLQGGGYTF. As DNA, the CDR3 is TGTGCCAGCAGCTTAGTTTTACAGGGAGGGGGCTACACCTTC. V gene TRBV11-2 combines with J gene TRBJ1-2; D is perhaps TRBD1 (6 bases). Trimming cost V 1 base and J 8 bases, with 14 bases left between them. The CDR3 totals 14 residues. Germline V gene sequence: CDR1 SGHAT, CDR2 FQNNGV.

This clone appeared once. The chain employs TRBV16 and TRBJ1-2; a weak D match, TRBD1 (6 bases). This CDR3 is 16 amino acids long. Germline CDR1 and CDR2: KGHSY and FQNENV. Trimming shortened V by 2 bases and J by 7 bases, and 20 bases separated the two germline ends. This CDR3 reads CASSQDNTGKVSGYTF. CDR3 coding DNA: TGTGCCAGCAGCCAAGACAACACAGGGAAAGTCAGTGGCTACACCTTC. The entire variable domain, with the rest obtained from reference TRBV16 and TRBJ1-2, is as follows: GEEVAQTPKHLVRGEGQKAKLYCAPIKGHSYVFWYQQVLKNEFKFLISFQNENVFDETGMPKERFSAKCLPNSPCSLEIQATKLEDSAVYFCASSQDNTGKVSGYTFGSGTRLTVV.

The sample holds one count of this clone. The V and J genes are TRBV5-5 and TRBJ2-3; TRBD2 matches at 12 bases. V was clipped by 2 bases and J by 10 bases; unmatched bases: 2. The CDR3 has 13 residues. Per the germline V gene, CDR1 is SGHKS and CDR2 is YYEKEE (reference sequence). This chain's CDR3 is CASSLLAGGPQYF. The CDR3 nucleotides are TGTGCCAGCAGCTTACTAGCGGGAGGTCCGCAGTATTTT.

The CDR3 DNA reads TGCGCCAGCAGCTTGGATCCCCTCTCTAACTATGGCTACACCTTC. Protein: CASSLDPLSNYGYTF. V usage is TRBV5-1 and J usage is TRBJ1-2; D unclear. This CDR3 is 15 amino acids long. V lost 0 bases and J 0 bases, leaving 9 bases between the germline ends. CDR1 and CDR2 (germline): SGHRS, YFSETQ.

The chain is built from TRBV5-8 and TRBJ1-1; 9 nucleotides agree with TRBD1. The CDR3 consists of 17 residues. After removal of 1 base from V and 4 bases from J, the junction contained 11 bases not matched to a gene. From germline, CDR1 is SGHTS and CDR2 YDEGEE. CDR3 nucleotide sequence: TGTGCCAGCAGCTTGTGGACAGGGGATGAAAGTAGCACTGAAGCTTTCTTT. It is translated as CASSLWTGDESSTEAFF.

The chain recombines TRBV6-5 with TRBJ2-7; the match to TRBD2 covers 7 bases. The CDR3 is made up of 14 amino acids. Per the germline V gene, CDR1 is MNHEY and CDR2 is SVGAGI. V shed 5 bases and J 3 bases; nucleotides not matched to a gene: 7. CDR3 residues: CASSLHRGGYEQYF. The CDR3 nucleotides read TGTGCCAGCAGTCTCCATCGCGGGGGCTACGAGCAGTACTTC.

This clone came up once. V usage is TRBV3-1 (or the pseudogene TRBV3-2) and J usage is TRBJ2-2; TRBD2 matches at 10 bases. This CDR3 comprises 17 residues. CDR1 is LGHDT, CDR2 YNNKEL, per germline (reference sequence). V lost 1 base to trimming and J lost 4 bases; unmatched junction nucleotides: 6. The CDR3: CASSQVALAGVTGELFF. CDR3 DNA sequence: TGTGCCAGCAGCCAAGTTGCGCTAGCGGGGGTCACCGGGGAGCTGTTTTTT.

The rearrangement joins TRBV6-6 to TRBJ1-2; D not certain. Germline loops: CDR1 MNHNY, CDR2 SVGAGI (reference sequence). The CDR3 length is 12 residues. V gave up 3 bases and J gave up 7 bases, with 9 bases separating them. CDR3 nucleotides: TGTGCCAGCAGTTATCGGGGAGGTGGCTACACCTTC. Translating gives CASSYRGGGYTF.

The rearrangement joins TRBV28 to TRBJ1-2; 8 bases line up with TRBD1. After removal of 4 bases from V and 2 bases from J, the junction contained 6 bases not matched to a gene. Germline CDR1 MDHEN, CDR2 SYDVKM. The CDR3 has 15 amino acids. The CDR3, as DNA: TGTGCCAGCAGTTCTGGGACAGGTTGGAACTATGGCTACACCTTC. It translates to CASSSGTGWNYGYTF.

The CDR3 sequence: CASSGTSTDTQYF. The CDR3, as DNA: TGTGCCTCATCCGGGACTAGCACAGATACGCAGTATTTT. The chain carries TRBV24-1 and TRBJ2-3; maybe TRBD2 (6 bases). V was cut by 12 bases and J by 0 bases, with 12 bases left in between. Germline CDR1 reads KGHDR; CDR2 reads SFDVKD. The CDR3 runs to 13 residues.

The CDR3 loop reads CATKDRETYGYTF. The CDR3 DNA reads TGTGCCACCAAAGACAGGGAAACCTATGGCTACACCTTC. The rearrangement joins TRBV19 to TRBJ1-2, with 7 nucleotides matching TRBD1. The CDR3 length is 13 residues. Per germline, CDR1 LNHDA and CDR2 SQIVND (reference sequence). The trim removed 10 bases at V and 4 bases at J, leaving 9 bases unmatched. The full variable domain, in which reference TRBV19 and TRBJ1-2 provide the parts outside the CDR3, is DGGITQSPKYLFRKEGQNVTLSCEQNLNHDAMYWYRQDPGQGLRLIYYSQIVNDFQKGDIAEGYSVSREKKESFPLTVTSAQKNPTAFYLCATKDRETYGYTFGSGTRLTVV.